This T cell receptor (beta chain) was captured in a study of graft-versus-host responses after intestinal transplantation. General observations from the study: The recipient marrow held GvH clones, and some of them showed up first in ileum or blood.

Germline-derived CDR1 and CDR2 are MDHEN and SYDVKM. There are 13 residues in the CDR3. Deletions cut 3 bases from V and 6 bases from J, with 8 bases between. This clone was counted a few times. Its antigen remains unknown. The table came from immunoSEQ multiplex PCR; TCRdb's copy has only in-frame clones and leaves some out. Altogether about 100,000 clones are present, roughly 87% being singletons, with the ten largest covering about 0.93%. The TCR was taken from a human donor who was the organ donor for an intestinal transplant. V is TRBV28 and J is TRBJ1-4; possibly TRBD1 for D (5 bases). This sample comprised unstimulated CD4+ T cells sorted from spleen or lymph node cells, obtained before transplant. The CDR3 DNA follows: TGTGCCAGCAGTTTGCGAGGGGATGAAAAACTGTTTTTT. Its translation: CASSLRGDEKLFF.